This T cell receptor beta chain was sequenced for a study of regulatory T cells in long-lasting Graves disease. Germline CDR1 reads SGHTA; CDR2 reads FQGNSA. V lost 1 base to trimming and J lost 3 bases; unmatched junction nucleotides: 15. This CDR3 is built from 20 residues. HTBI primers from iRepertoire and Arm-PCR of CDR3 regions yielded the TCR beta libraries. TCRdb reprocessed the multiplex PCR reads via MiXCR and lists one record per CDR3 protein. The sample holds some 330,000 distinct CDR3 sequences, about 10% seen once. As for time point: newly diagnosed GD, antithyroid drugs for less than 3 months. PBMC-derived RNA was used for the TCR library. This clonotype appeared many times. A further study also used this sample, focusing on T cells in Graves' hyperthyroidism and ophthalmopathy. That report notes: Newly diagnosed hyperthyroidism patients aged 18 to 65 years had disease lasting under 2 months. Most clonotypes that expanded in the thyroid above 0.001 also showed up in blood. Using 13 V-J features, a model discriminated ophthalmopathy from stable hyperthyroidism.

Material: peripheral blood mononuclear cells (PBMCs), obtained at new diagnosis, from a patient treated with antithyroid drugs. V is TRBV7-2 and J is TRBJ2-3, with TRBD2 matching over 11 bases. This sequence was found in a young woman with Graves disease. CDR3: CASSLVWGTSGFRRTDTQYF. The CDR3 coding sequence is TGTGCCAGCAGCTTAGTTTGGGGGACTAGCGGCTTCAGGAGAACAGATACGCAGTATTTT.